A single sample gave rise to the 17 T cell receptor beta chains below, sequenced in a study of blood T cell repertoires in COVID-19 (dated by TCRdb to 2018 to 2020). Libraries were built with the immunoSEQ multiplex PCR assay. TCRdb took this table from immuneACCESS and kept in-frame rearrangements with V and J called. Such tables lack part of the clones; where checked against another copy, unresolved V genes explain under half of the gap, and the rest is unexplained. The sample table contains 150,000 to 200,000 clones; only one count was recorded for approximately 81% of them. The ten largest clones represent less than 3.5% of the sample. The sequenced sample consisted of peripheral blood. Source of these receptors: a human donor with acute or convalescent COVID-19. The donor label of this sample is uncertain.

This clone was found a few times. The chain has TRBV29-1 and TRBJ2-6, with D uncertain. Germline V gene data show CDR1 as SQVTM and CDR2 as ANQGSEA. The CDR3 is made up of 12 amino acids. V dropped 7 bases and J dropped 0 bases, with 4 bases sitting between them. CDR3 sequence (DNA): TGCAGCGGAGTCTCTGGGGCCAACGTCCTGACTTTC. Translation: CSGVSGANVLTF. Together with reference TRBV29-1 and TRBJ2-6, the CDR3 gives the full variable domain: SAVISQKPSRDICQRGTSLTIQCQVDSQVTMMFWYRQQPGQSLTLIATANQGSEATYESGFVIDKFPISRPNLTFSTLTVSNMSPEDSSIYLCSGVSGANVLTFGAGSRLTVL.

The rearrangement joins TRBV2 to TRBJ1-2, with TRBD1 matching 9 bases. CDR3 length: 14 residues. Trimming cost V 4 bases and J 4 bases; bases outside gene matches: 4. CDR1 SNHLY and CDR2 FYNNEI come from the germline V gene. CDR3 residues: CASSVGQGRYGYTF. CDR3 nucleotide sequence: TGTGCCAGCAGTGTGGGACAGGGACGCTATGGCTACACCTTC.

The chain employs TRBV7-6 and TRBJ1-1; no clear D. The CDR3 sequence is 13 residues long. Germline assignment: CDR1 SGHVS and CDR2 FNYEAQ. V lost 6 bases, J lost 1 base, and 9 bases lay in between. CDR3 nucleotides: TGTGCCAGCAGTGCTGACTCGAACACTGAAGCTTTCTTT. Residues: CASSADSNTEAFF.

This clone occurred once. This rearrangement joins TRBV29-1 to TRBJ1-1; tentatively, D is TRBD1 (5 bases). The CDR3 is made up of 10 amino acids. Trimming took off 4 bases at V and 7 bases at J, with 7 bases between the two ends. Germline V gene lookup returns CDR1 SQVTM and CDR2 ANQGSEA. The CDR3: CSVVQVEAFF. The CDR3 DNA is TGCAGCGTTGTACAGGTTGAAGCTTTCTTT.

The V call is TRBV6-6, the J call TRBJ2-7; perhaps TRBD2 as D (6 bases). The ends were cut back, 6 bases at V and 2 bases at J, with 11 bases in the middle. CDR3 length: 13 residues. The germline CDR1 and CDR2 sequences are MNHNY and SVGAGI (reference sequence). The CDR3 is CASRPGGPYEQYF. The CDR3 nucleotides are TGTGCCAGCAGGCCCGGGGGTCCCTACGAGCAGTACTTC.

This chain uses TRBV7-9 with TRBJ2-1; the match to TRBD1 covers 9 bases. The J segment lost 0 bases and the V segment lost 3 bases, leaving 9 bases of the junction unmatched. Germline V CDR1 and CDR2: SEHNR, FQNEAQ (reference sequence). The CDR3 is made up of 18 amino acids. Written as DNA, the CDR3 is TGTGCCAGCAGCTTCGGGACAGGGAGTATACGCTCCTACAATGAGCAGTTCTTC. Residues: CASSFGTGSIRSYNEQFF.

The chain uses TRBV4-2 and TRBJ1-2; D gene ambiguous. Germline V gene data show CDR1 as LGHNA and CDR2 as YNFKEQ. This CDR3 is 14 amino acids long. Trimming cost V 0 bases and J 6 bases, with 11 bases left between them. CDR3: CASSQESSRNGYTF. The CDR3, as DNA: TGTGCCAGCAGCCAAGAATCATCCAGGAATGGCTACACCTTC.

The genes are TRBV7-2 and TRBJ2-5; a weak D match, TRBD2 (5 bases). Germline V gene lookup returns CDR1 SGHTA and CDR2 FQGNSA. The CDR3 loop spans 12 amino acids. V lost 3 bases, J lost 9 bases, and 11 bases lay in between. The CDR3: CASSFPLASQYF. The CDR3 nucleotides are TGTGCCAGCAGCTTCCCTCTAGCTTCCCAGTACTTC.

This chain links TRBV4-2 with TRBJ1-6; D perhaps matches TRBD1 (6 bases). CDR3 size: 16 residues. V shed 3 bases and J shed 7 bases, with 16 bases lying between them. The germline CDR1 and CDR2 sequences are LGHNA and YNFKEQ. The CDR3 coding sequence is TGTGCCAGCAGCCAGTTTCTACAGGGTCAAAATTCACCCCTCCACTTT. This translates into CASSQFLQGQNSPLHF.

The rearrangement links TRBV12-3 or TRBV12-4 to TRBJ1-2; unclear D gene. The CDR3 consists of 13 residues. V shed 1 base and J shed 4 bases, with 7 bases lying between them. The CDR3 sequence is CASSLVGSYGYTF. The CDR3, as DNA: TGTGCCAGCAGTTTAGTCGGGAGCTATGGCTACACCTTC.

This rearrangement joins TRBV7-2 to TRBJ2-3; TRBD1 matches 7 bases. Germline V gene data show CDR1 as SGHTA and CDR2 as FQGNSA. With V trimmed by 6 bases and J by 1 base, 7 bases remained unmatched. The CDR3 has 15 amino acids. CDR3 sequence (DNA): TGTGCCAGCAGTGCGACAGGGAAACGCACAGATACGCAGTATTTT. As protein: CASSATGKRTDTQYF.

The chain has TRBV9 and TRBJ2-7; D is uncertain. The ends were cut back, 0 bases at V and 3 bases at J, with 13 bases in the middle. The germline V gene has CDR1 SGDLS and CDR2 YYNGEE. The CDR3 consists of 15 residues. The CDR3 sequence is CASSVGSYENYEQYF. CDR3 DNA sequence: TGTGCCAGCAGCGTAGGATCGTACGAGAACTACGAGCAGTACTTC. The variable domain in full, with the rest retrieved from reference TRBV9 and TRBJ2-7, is DSGVTQTPKHLITATGQRVTLRCSPRSGDLSVYWYQQSLDQGLQFLIQYYNGEERAKGNILERFSAQQFPDLHSELNLSSLELGDSALYFCASSVGSYENYEQYFGPGTRLTVT.

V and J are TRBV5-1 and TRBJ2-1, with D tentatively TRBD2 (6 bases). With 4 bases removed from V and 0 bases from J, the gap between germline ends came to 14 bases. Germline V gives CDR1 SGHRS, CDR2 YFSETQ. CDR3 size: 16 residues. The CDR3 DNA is TGCGCCAGCAGCCCGGCTAGCGTCCTCTCCTACAATGAGCAGTTCTTC. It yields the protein CASSPASVLSYNEQFF.

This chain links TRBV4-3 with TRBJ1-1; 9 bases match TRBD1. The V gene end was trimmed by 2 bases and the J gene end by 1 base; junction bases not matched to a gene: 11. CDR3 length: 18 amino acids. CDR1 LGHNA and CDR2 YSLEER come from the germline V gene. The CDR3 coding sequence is TGCGCCAGCAGCCAAACGCTTACAGGGGGCGCAGGGAACACTGAAGCTTTCTTT. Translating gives CASSQTLTGGAGNTEAFF.

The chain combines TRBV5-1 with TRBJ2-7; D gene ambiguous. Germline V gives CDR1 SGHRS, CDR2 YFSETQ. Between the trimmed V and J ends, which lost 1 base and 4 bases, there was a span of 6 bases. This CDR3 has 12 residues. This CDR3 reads CASSLNLYEQYF. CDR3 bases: TGCGCCAGCAGCTTGAATCTGTACGAGCAGTACTTC.

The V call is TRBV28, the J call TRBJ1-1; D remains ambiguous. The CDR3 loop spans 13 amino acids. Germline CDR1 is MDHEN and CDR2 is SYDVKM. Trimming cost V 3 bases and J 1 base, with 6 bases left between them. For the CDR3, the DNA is TGTGCCAGCAGTTTCCCCAGGAACACTGAAGCTTTCTTT. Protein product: CASSFPRNTEAFF. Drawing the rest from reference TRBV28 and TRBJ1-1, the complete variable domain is DVKVTQSSRYLVKRTGEKVFLECVQDMDHENMFWYRQDPGLGLRLIYFSYDVKMKEKGDIPEGYSVSREKKERFSLILESASTNQTSMYLCASSFPRNTEAFFGQGTRLTVV.

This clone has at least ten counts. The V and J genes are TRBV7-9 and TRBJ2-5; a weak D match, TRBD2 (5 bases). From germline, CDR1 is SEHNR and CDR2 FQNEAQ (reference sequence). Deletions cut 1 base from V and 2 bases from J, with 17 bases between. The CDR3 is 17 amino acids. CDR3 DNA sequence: TGTGCCAGCAGCTTAGAAGCGGCCCATCGAAAACAAGAGACCCAGTACTTC. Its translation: CASSLEAAHRKQETQYF.